Listed below are T cell receptor beta chains from one sample, sequenced in a study of T-cell memory formation after mild COVID-19. MiXCR was run by TCRdb on the 5' RACE reads, yielding one entry per CDR3 protein. Counted here are around 300,000 distinct CDR3 sequences, about an eighth occurring once; the ten biggest clones make up about a fifth. Sequenced sample: PBMCs or a T cell subset sorted from them (not recorded which). The receptors were gathered from a man between 18 and 35 years old who had mild COVID-19 (a few samples of this study predate the infection). Cell type and time point are not known. CDR3s include the opening cysteine and the closing phenylalanine or tryptophan. The order of the fields is V gene, J gene, D gene, clone size, CDR3 DNA, CDR3 protein. A D gene is named only where the DNA matches it firmly. Size tells how often a clone was seen (once, few, many) or the class of an expanded clone, and some rows leave it out.

v_gene: TRBV7-7
j_gene: TRBJ1-1
d_gene: -
abundance: few
CDR3nt: TGTGCTAGCAGTCGTGTACTGGGTTCCACTGAAGCTTTCTTT
CDR3aa: CASSRVLGSTEAFF

v_gene: TRBV20-1
j_gene: TRBJ2-2
d_gene: -
abundance: few
CDR3nt: TGCAGTGCTTACAGGGTGGGGGCCGGGGAGCTGTTTTTT
CDR3aa: CSAYRVGAGELFF

v_gene: TRBV4-1
j_gene: TRBJ1-2
d_gene: TRBD1
abundance: -
CDR3nt: TGCGCCAGCAGCCCCCCCGGACGGGGACAGCTTAACTATGGCTACACCTTC
CDR3aa: CASSPPGRGQLNYGYTF

v_gene: TRBV6-5
j_gene: TRBJ2-3
d_gene: -
abundance: -
CDR3nt: TGTGCCAGCAGTCGATCCCGCTGGTCCCCAGATACGCAGTATTTT
CDR3aa: CASSRSRWSPDTQYF

v_gene: TRBV3-1
j_gene: TRBJ1-1
d_gene: TRBD1
abundance: -
CDR3nt: TGTGCCAGCAGCCTAAACAGGGGGTGGGGAGCTTTCTTT
CDR3aa: CASSLNRGWGAFF

v_gene: TRBV28
j_gene: TRBJ1-2
d_gene: -
abundance: few
CDR3nt: TGTGCCAGCCAGGACAGAAACTATGGCTACACCTTC
CDR3aa: CASQDRNYGYTF

v_gene: TRBV20-1
j_gene: TRBJ2-7
d_gene: TRBD2
abundance: -
CDR3nt: TGCAGTGCTAGAACTCGAGGACTAGCGGGGGCAGACTCCTACGAGCAGTACTTC
CDR3aa: CSARTRGLAGADSYEQYF

v_gene: TRBV2
j_gene: TRBJ1-4
d_gene: -
abundance: -
CDR3nt: TGTGCCAGCAGGAGGGACGGCTCTAATGAAAAACTGTTTTTT
CDR3aa: CASRRDGSNEKLFF

v_gene: TRBV4-2
j_gene: TRBJ2-7
d_gene: -
abundance: few
CDR3nt: TGTGCCAGCAGCCCCGAAGTTTGGGGGAACCCCTACGAGCAGTACTTC
CDR3aa: CASSPEVWGNPYEQYF

v_gene: TRBV18
j_gene: TRBJ2-7
d_gene: -
abundance: few
CDR3nt: TGTGCCAGCTACAGGAGTCGATCAAACGAGCAGTACTTC
CDR3aa: CASYRSRSNEQYF

v_gene: TRBV7-3
j_gene: TRBJ2-2
d_gene: -
abundance: few
CDR3nt: TGTGCCAGCAGCTTAATCGGGGTCGGGGAGCTGTTTTTT
CDR3aa: CASSLIGVGELFF

v_gene: TRBV6-5
j_gene: TRBJ1-2
d_gene: -
abundance: -
CDR3nt: TGTGCCAGCAGTTACGGCCAGGGCCGGGGCTACACCTTC
CDR3aa: CASSYGQGRGYTF

v_gene: TRBV6-2/TRBV6-3
j_gene: TRBJ2-1
d_gene: TRBD2
abundance: -
CDR3nt: TGTGCCAGCAGTTCCCCTGCGGGGGGTTTAGTCTTC
CDR3aa: CASSSPAGGLVF

v_gene: TRBV5-1
j_gene: TRBJ2-2
d_gene: TRBD1
abundance: -
CDR3nt: TGCGCCAGCAGCTGGTGGACAGGGGACGGGGAGCTGTTTTTT
CDR3aa: CASSWWTGDGELFF

v_gene: TRBV7-9
j_gene: TRBJ1-5
d_gene: -
abundance: -
CDR3nt: TGTGCCAGCAGCCGAGGACAGAATAATCAGCCCCAGCATTTT
CDR3aa: CASSRGQNNQPQHF

v_gene: TRBV5-1
j_gene: TRBJ2-7
d_gene: -
abundance: -
CDR3nt: TGCGCCAGCAGCTTGGCCCAGGCAGGCCCTTGGGAGCAGTACTTC
CDR3aa: CASSLAQAGPWEQYF

v_gene: TRBV28
j_gene: TRBJ2-3
d_gene: -
abundance: few
CDR3nt: TGTGCCAGCAAATTTGGGATACTAGCCTTCACAGATACGCAGTATTTT
CDR3aa: CASKFGILAFTDTQYF

v_gene: TRBV24-1
j_gene: TRBJ1-1
d_gene: -
abundance: -
CDR3nt: TGTGCCACCAATAAGGGCTTCACTGAAGCTTTCTTT
CDR3aa: CATNKGFTEAFF

v_gene: TRBV16
j_gene: TRBJ2-5
d_gene: TRBD2
abundance: few
CDR3nt: TGTGCCAGCAGCCAACTTCAGCGGGGGTCTCCGTACCAAGAGACCCAGTACTTC
CDR3aa: CASSQLQRGSPYQETQYF

v_gene: TRBV5-4
j_gene: TRBJ2-3
d_gene: TRBD2
abundance: -
CDR3nt: TGTGCCAGCAGCGGTACTAGCGGGGGGGCCTGGGATACGCAGTATTTT
CDR3aa: CASSGTSGGAWDTQYF

v_gene: TRBV9
j_gene: TRBJ2-1
d_gene: TRBD1
abundance: few
CDR3nt: TGTGCCAGCAGCCTCTCGGACAGGAGATACAATGAGCAGTTCTTC
CDR3aa: CASSLSDRRYNEQFF

v_gene: TRBV20-1
j_gene: TRBJ1-5
d_gene: -
abundance: few
CDR3nt: TGCAGTGGGGGGGACGGCAATCAGCCCCAGCATTTT
CDR3aa: CSGGDGNQPQHF

v_gene: TRBV4-3
j_gene: TRBJ1-2
d_gene: -
abundance: few
CDR3nt: TGCGCCAGCAGCCAAGACCCCCAGGAGGCCGGAACCTATGGCTACACCTTC
CDR3aa: CASSQDPQEAGTYGYTF

v_gene: TRBV7-2
j_gene: TRBJ2-7
d_gene: -
abundance: many
CDR3nt: TGTGCCAGCAGCCTCCGCTACGAGCAGTACTTC
CDR3aa: CASSLRYEQYF

v_gene: TRBV27
j_gene: TRBJ2-1
d_gene: TRBD1
abundance: many
CDR3nt: TGTGCCAGCAGTCCGGGACAGGAGGTCAATGAGCAGTTCTTC
CDR3aa: CASSPGQEVNEQFF

v_gene: TRBV7-8
j_gene: TRBJ2-1
d_gene: TRBD1
abundance: -
CDR3nt: TGTGCCAGCACCCAAAGGGGACAGGGATGGAATGAGCAGTTCTTC
CDR3aa: CASTQRGQGWNEQFF